This TCR beta chain was profiled in a study of blood T cell repertoires in COVID-19. Study-wide context: Nucleic acid was either cDNA or gDNA, and it came from T cells, B-cell-depleted T cells, or PBMCs.

Method: immunoSEQ multiplex PCR; TCRdb's copy keeps in-frame clones and lacks some. The table includes 150,000 to 200,000 clones, roughly 86% detected once. V was pared by 5 bases and J by 0 bases, with 11 bases between. Looked up from germline, CDR1 is SNHLY and CDR2 is FYNNEI. This CDR3 is 15 amino acids long. The rearrangement links TRBV2 to TRBJ1-3; D is ambiguous. Input material: peripheral blood. This receptor was taken from a man aged 70 or older with acute or convalescent COVID-19. The chain's CDR3 is CASSLDTGSGNTIYF. The CDR3 DNA reads TGTGCCAGCAGTTTAGACACCGGCTCTGGAAACACCATATATTTT.